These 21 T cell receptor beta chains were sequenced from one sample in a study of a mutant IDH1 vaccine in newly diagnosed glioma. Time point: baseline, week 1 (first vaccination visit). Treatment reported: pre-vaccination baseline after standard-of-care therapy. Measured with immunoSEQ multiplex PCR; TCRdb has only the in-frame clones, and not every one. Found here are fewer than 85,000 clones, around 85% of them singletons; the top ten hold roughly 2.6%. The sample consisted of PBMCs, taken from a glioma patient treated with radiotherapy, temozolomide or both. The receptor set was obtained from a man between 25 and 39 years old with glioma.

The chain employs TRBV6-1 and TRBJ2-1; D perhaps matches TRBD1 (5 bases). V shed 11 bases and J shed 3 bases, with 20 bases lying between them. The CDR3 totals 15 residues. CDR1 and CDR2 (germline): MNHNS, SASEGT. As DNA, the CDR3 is TGTGCCGGTGCGTATGGACAAGCCCTCTACAATGAGCAGTTCTTC. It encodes CAGAYGQALYNEQFF.

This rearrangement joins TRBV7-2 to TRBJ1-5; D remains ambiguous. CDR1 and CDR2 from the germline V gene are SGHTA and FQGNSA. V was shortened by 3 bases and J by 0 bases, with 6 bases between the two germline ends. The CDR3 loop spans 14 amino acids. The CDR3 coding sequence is TGTGCCAGCAGCTTTCGGGGTAGCAATCAGCCCCAGCATTTT. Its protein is CASSFRGSNQPQHF.

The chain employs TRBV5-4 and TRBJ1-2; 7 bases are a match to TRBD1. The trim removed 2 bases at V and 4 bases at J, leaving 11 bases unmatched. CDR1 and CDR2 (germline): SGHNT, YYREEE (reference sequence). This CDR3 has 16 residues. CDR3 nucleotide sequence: TGTGCCAGCAGCTTATTCCGGGACAGCGATTCCTATGGCTACACCTTC. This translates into CASSLFRDSDSYGYTF. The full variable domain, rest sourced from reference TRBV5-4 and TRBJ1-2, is ETGVTQSPTHLIKTRGQQVTLRCSSQSGHNTVSWYQQALGQGPQFIFQYYREEENGRGNFPPRFSGLQFPNYSSELNVNALELDDSALYLCASSLFRDSDSYGYTFGSGTRLTVV.

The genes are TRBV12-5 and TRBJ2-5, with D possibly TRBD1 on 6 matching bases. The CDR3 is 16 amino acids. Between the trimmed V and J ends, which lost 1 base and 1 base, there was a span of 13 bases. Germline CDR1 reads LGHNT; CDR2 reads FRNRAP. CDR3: CASGLAITGTQETQYF. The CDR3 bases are TGTGCTAGTGGTTTGGCTATTACAGGGACCCAAGAGACCCAGTACTTC.

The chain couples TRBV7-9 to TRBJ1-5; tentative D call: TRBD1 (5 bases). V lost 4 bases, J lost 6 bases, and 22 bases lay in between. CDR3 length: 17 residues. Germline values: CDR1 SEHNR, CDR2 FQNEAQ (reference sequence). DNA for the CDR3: TGTGCCAGCAGCTCATCTATCAGGGAGGGTTTGAGTCAGCCCCAGCATTTT. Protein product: CASSSSIREGLSQPQHF.

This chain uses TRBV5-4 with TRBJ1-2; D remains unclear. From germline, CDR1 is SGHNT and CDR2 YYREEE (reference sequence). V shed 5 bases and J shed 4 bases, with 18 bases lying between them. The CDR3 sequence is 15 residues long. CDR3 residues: CASSHPHQVVYGYTF. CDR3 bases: TGTGCCAGCAGTCACCCACACCAGGTCGTCTATGGCTACACCTTC. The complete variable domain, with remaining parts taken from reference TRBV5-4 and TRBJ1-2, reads ETGVTQSPTHLIKTRGQQVTLRCSSQSGHNTVSWYQQALGQGPQFIFQYYREEENGRGNFPPRFSGLQFPNYSSELNVNALELDDSALYLCASSHPHQVVYGYTFGSGTRLTVV.

The CDR3 DNA reads TGCGCCAGCAGCTTGACGAGCTCCTACAATGAGCAGTTCTTC. This translates into CASSLTSSYNEQFF. The chain is built from TRBV5-1 and TRBJ2-1, with D hard to call. The germline CDR1 and CDR2 sequences are SGHRS and YFSETQ. The V end was cut by 1 base, the J end by 0 bases, with 5 bases between. CDR3 length: 14 amino acids.

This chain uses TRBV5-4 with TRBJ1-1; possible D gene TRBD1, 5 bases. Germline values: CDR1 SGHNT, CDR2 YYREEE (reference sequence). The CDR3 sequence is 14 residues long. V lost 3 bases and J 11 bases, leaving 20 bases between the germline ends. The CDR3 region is CASSSPQGPKRAFF. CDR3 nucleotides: TGTGCCAGCAGCTCACCCCAGGGACCCAAACGGGCTTTCTTT.

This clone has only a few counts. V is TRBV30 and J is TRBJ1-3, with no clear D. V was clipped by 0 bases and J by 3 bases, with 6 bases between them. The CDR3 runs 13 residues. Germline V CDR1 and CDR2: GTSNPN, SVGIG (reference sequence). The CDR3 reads CAWSVRVGNTIYF. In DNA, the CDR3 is TGTGCCTGGAGTGTGAGGGTTGGAAACACCATATATTTT.

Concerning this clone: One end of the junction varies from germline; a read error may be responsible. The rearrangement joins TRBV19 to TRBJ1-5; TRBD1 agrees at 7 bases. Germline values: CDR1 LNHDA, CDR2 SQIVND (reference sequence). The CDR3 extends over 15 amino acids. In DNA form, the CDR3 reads TGTGCCAGTAATATAAGGACAGGTCCCAATCAGCCCCAGCATTTT. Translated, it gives CASNIRTGPNQPQHF.

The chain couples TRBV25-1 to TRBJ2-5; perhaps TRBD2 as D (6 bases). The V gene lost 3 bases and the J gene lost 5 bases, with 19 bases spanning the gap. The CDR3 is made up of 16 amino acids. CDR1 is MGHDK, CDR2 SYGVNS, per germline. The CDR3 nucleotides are TGTGCCAGCAGTGACCCCGATTTTGGGGGGAGGGAGACCCAGTACTTC. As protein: CASSDPDFGGRETQYF.

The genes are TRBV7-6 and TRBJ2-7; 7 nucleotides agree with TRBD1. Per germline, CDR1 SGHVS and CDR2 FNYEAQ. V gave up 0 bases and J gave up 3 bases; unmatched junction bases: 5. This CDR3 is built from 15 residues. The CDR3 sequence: CASSLASGQSYEQYF. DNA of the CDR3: TGTGCCAGCAGCTTAGCGTCGGGACAGAGCTACGAGCAGTACTTC. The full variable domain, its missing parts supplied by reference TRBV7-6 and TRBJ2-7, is GAGVSQSPRYKVTKRGQDVALRCDPISGHVSLYWYRQALGQGPEFLTYFNYEAQQDKSGLPNDRFSAERPEGSISTLTIQRTEQRDSAMYRCASSLASGQSYEQYFGPGTRLTVT.

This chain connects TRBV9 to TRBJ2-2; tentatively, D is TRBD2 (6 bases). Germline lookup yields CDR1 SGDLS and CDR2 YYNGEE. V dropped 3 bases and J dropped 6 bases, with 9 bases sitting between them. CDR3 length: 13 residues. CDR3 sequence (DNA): TGTGCCAGCAGCGGCAGACTAGCCGGGGAGCTGTTTTTT. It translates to CASSGRLAGELFF.

Here the CDR3 reads CASSPTQNTEAFF. CDR3 sequence (DNA): TGTGCCAGCAGTCCGACACAGAACACTGAAGCTTTCTTT. The genes are TRBV7-8 and TRBJ1-1; D uncertain. Germline CDR1 reads SGHVS; CDR2 reads FQNEAQ. The CDR3 runs 13 residues. V was clipped by 6 bases and J by 1 base, with 9 bases between them.

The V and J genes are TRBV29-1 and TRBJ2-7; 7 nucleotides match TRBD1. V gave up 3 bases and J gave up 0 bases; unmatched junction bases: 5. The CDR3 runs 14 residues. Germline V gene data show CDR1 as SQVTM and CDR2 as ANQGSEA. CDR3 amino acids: CSVEDRSSSYEQYF. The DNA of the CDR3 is TGCAGCGTTGAGGACAGGTCGAGCTCCTACGAGCAGTACTTC.

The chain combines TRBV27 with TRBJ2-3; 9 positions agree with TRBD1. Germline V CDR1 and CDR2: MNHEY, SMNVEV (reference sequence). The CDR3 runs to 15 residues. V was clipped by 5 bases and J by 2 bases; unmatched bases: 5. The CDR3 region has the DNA TGTGCCAGCAGTAGGACAGGGGAATACACAGATACGCAGTATTTT. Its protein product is CASSRTGEYTDTQYF.

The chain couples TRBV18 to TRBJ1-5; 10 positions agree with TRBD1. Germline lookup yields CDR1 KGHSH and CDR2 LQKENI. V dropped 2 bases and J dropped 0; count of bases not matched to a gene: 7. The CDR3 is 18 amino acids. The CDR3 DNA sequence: TGTGCCAGCTCACCAGGACAGGGGGGTATGATTAGCAATCAGCCCCAGCATTTT. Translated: CASSPGQGGMISNQPQHF.

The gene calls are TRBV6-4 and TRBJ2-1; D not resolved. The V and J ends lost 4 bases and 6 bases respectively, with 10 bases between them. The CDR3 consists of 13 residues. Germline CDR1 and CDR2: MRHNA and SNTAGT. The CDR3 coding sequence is TGTGCCAGCAGTGGGGCCTACAGCAATGAGCAGTTCTTC. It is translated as CASSGAYSNEQFF.

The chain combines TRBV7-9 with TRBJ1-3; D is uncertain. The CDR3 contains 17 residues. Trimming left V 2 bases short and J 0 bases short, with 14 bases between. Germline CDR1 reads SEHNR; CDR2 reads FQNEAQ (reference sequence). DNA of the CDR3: TGTGCCAGCAGCTTATCGCAGGCCCGGGGCTCTGGAAACACCATATATTTT. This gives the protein CASSLSQARGSGNTIYF.

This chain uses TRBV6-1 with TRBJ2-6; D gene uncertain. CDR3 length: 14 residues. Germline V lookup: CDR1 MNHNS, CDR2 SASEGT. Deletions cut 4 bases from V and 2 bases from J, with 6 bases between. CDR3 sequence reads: CASSGSPGANVLTF. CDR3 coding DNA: TGTGCCAGCAGTGGGTCCCCTGGGGCCAACGTCCTGACTTTC.

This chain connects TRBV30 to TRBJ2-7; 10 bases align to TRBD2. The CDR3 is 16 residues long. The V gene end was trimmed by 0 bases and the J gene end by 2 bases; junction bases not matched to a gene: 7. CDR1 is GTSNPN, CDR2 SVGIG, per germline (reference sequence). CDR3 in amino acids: CAWSVQGLAPPYEQYF. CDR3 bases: TGTGCCTGGAGTGTACAGGGACTAGCGCCTCCCTACGAGCAGTACTTC.